This T cell receptor beta chain came from a study of cytomegalovirus exposure and HLA in healthy donors. Study findings and constraints: The study designated fewer than 200 TCR beta chains cytomegalovirus-associated.

The study ran its PCR with 60 Vbeta and 13 Jbeta primers. TCRdb keeps only in-frame clones here, not all; method: immunoSEQ multiplex PCR. The data hold about 68,000 clones, with roughly 77% observed a single time. CDR3 length: 13 amino acids. Germline lookup yields CDR1 SSHAT and CDR2 FNYEAQ (reference sequence). The junction had 5 bases not matched to a gene; V was cut back by 5 bases and J by 4 bases. Regarding this clone: No antigen is known for it.

V usage is TRBV7-7 and J usage is TRBJ2-7; 7 nucleotides agree with TRBD1. This clonotype was obtained from a human donor in good health. Sequenced material: PBMCs. The CDR3 DNA follows: TGTGCCAGCAGCCCCGGACAGGATTACGAGCAGTACTTC. Residues: CASSPGQDYEQYF. Full variable domain (missing parts from reference TRBV7-7 and TRBJ2-7): GAGVSQSPRYKVTKRGQDVTLRCDPISSHATLYWYQQALGQGPEFLTYFNYEAQPDKSGLPSDRFSAERPEGSISTLTIQRTEQRDSAMYRCASSPGQDYEQYFGPGTRLTVT.